The TCR beta chain under discussion was sequenced for a study of T cell responses to AZD1222 COVID-19 vaccine. Deletions cut 0 bases from V and 0 bases from J, with 6 bases between. There are 16 residues in the CDR3. Germline V gives CDR1 MNHEY, CDR2 SMNVEV (reference sequence). Study-level points and caveats: Most donors were white British and more were female, and clonal diversity was possibly underestimated. Spike-specific TCR breadth and depth were elevated following two AZD1222 doses.

It was second doses at about 4 or about 12 weeks that were pooled. TCRdb's copy holds only in-frame clones and misses some; the assay was immunoSEQ multiplex PCR. Here the sample spans 140,000 or so clones, approximately 90% being singletons. On this clone: Antigen unknown.

This chain connects TRBV27 to TRBJ2-6; the D is unclear. The sample was peripheral blood, taken 28 days after the second AZD1222 dose. This TCR was sampled from an adult who received the AZD1222 COVID-19 vaccine. The CDR3 region has the DNA TGTGCCAGCAGTTTATCGATGAGCTCTGGGGCCAACGTCCTGACTTTC. This gives the protein CASSLSMSSGANVLTF.